Only a few counts were recorded for the clone carrying this TCR beta chain. MiXCR, run by TCRdb on the 5' RACE reads, gives a single entry per CDR3 protein. The sample shows 85,000 to 100,000 distinct CDR3 sequences, around 12% of them seen only once. Noted time point: sample taken at primary tumor resection. Extraction of whole RNA from tumor, nontumor lung or frozen PBMC preceded unsorted sequencing. These data belong to a study of spatial heterogeneity in lung cancer. The length of the CDR3 is 16 residues. The V and J ends lost 5 bases and 0 bases respectively, with 16 bases between them. Per germline, CDR1 SQVTM and CDR2 ANQGSEA.

The sample in question was PBMCs, obtained at surgery. The chain couples TRBV29-1 to TRBJ1-4; D remains unclear. The clonotype comes from a male donor with early-stage non-small cell lung cancer. CDR3 sequence (DNA): TGCAGCGTTAAAGTTATGGGGATCGCAACTAATGAAAAACTGTTTTTT. Translation gives CSVKVMGIATNEKLFF.